The T cell receptor (beta chain) described here comes from a study of blood T cell repertoires in COVID-19. Study-level background: The study drew acute and convalescent COVID-19 samples from the United States, Italy and Spain.

This CDR3 region has 13 residues. Germline V lookup: CDR1 LNHNV, CDR2 YYDKDF (reference sequence). V lost 7 bases, J lost 4 bases, and 3 bases stayed unmatched. TCRdb's table, derived via immunoSEQ multiplex PCR, lists solely in-frame clones and lacks some. The sample consists of over 450,000 clones, 85% to 90% of them appearing once. Followed over time, Seattle patients had been enrolled while infection was active. The clonotype comes from a woman aged 45-59 years with COVID-19, enrolled during active disease. Sequencing input: peripheral blood. The chain recombines TRBV15 with TRBJ2-3; 9 bases are a match to TRBD2. CDR3 sequence (DNA): TGTGCCACCAAGGAGCGGGGGGCAGATACGCAGTATTTT. Translation: CATKERGADTQYF.